The clone carrying this T cell receptor beta chain was recorded many times. No antigen is known for it. A universal primer site came from template switching; cDNA carried unique molecular identifiers. TCRdb used MiXCR to reprocess the 5' RACE reads, holding one entry per CDR3 protein. The data contain 310,000 or so distinct CDR3 sequences, 9.5% of them seen just once; the ten biggest clones take up around 7.1%. The data originate from a study of identical twins. Study-wide points: Zero-insertion analyses might be partly confounded by invariant T cells like MAIT and iNKT. Rather than following the same donors, the conclusions depended on cross-sectional statistical analysis.

The CDR3 loop spans 13 amino acids. V was cut by 2 bases and J by 6 bases, with 11 bases left in between. These data also formed part of another study, on yellow fever vaccine responses in identical twins.

This sequence originates from a woman aged 18-29 years in good health. The chain joins TRBV12-3 or TRBV12-4 to TRBJ2-7, with unresolved D. The sample taken for sequencing was CD8+ T cells sorted from blood. CDR3: CASSLRASFEQYF. DNA of the CDR3: TGTGCCAGCAGTTTAAGGGCTAGTTTCGAGCAGTACTTC.